The present T cell receptor beta chain was sequenced within a study of spatial heterogeneity in lung cancer. About the study: Alpha-chain sequences were detected in numbers that were consistently lower than beta-chain sequences. The average appearance count of each unique TCR and UMI combination in raw reads was more than 9.5.

Time point meaning: sample taken at primary tumor resection. Unsorted whole RNA of tumor, nontumor lung or frozen PBMC was sequenced. This clonotype was found a few times. A distinct unique molecular identifier was carried by each TCR cDNA molecule. TCRdb fed the 5' RACE reads into MiXCR, producing one record per CDR3 protein. The data show around 30,000 distinct CDR3 sequences, about 8.1% seen once. Per the germline V gene, CDR1 is DFQATT and CDR2 is SNEGSKA (reference sequence). This CDR3 spans 13 amino acids. Trimming left V 0 bases short and J 8 bases short, with 12 bases between. This receptor was obtained from a female donor with early-stage non-small cell lung cancer. Here the sequenced sample was PBMCs, taken at surgery. V is TRBV20-1 and J is TRBJ2-3, with D perhaps TRBD1 (6 bases). CDR3 region: CSARETTRGTQYF. The CDR3 DNA sequence: TGCAGTGCTAGAGAGACTACCAGGGGTACGCAGTATTTT.